The present entry profiles one TCR beta chain with its context. Its antigen is undetermined. Donors underwent one heparinised blood draw, around 120 mL on average. Sorting based on CD45RO/CCR7/CD25/CD127/CD95/CD27 separated CD4+ naive, central memory, regulatory and stem cell-like memory cells. The sequenced template was cDNA made from the entire isolated RNA. Profiled with immunoSEQ multiplex PCR; TCRdb holds only in-frame clones, not every one. The sample carries about 360,000 clones, about 12% recorded once. This sample was included in a study of beta chain features in type 1 diabetes. Trimming stripped 1 base from V and 4 bases from J, with 14 bases between. The CDR3 is 15 amino acids. Looked up from germline, CDR1 is SGHVS and CDR2 is FQNEAQ. Study results and limitations: Sequencing from cDNA could over-represent high-TCR-expressing cells. For Type 1 diabetes patients, all four CD4+ subsets carried TCRB CDR3s that were moderately but significantly shorter.

The receptor was isolated from a woman younger than 35 with type 1 diabetes. The sample comprised naive CD4+ T cells from blood. This chain uses TRBV7-8 with TRBJ2-7; D possibly corresponds to TRBD2 (5 bases). CDR3 nucleotides: TGTGCCAGCAGCTTAGAGGCGGGTATAGGGTACGAGCAGTACTTC. Its translation: CASSLEAGIGYEQYF.